The clone carrying this TCR beta chain appeared a single time. The CDR3 is made up of 19 amino acids. Germline loops: CDR1 MDHEN, CDR2 SYDVKM. J was trimmed by 0 bases and V by 3 bases; bases with no gene match: 15. The source of the sample is a study of CD8 T cells in Susac syndrome. Whole-study context: Active disease was present in six of the sequenced Susac syndrome patients, whereas eight or nine of them were in remission. When blood was drawn, patients with Susac syndrome were on intravenous immunoglobulin alone, on corticosteroids, or therapy-naive.

The study sequenced TCR beta in blood CD8+ and CD4+ T cells. TEMRA cells were FACS-enriched, unlike CD8+ and CD4+ T cells, which were negatively isolated. Random hexamers were used to reverse transcribe an amount of 0.5 to 1 ug RNA. TCRdb analysed the immunoSEQ multiplex PCR reads with MiXCR anew, one entry per CDR3 protein. The data show more than 150,000 distinct CDR3 sequences, about 96% seen once. The chain links TRBV28 to TRBJ2-7; 9 bases map to TRBD1. The TCR originated in a human donor with Susac syndrome. What was sequenced was CD4+ T cells from PBMCs. CDR3 loop: CASSFPNLQGTGNSYEQYF. The CDR3 DNA sequence: TGTGCCAGCAGTTTTCCTAATCTGCAGGGGACAGGGAACTCCTACGAGCAGTACTTC.